This T cell receptor (beta chain) came from a study of T-cell reconstitution after alpha-beta-depleted transplantation in children. Whole-study results and caveats: Day-60 TCRbeta diversity that was high in some patients was derived from surviving recipient T cells and thymic progenitors. Expanded clones from the graft, numbering several hundred, reportedly supplied alpha-beta T cells about two months after transplant. Newly generated T cells supplied most T-cell counts and diversity one year post-transplant.

Germline-derived CDR1 and CDR2 are SQVTM and ANQGSEA. Deletions cut 8 bases from V and 2 bases from J, with 16 bases between. The CDR3 runs 13 residues. The TCRbeta library was prepared with unique molecular identifiers. From the PCR reads, TCRdb called clonotypes with MiXCR, one entry per CDR3 protein. Here the sample spans roughly 490,000 distinct CDR3 sequences, more than 9.5% being singletons. This clonotype has a count of ten or more. Antigen unknown. The rearrangement uses TRBV29-1 and TRBJ2-7; D possibly uses TRBD1 or TRBD2 (5 bases each). The TCR was taken from a female patient aged 2-9 years who had a stem cell transplant for aplastic anemia, so the T cells may come from the graft donor. The sequencing used PBMCs, mostly from graft donor cells, collected 180 days after TCRalphabeta/CD19-depleted stem cell transplant. CDR3 nucleotide sequence: TGCAGCTTCACCATGGGGGTCCCCTACGAGCAGTACTTC. Amino acids: CSFTMGVPYEQYF.